The clone carrying this T cell receptor beta chain was seen many times. As for time point: sample taken at primary tumor resection. Sequencing of whole RNA from tumor, nontumor lung or frozen PBMC involved no sorting. TCRdb independently ran MiXCR on the 5' RACE reads; one entry per CDR3 protein. The table shows fewer than 20,000 distinct CDR3 sequences, with approximately 18% occurring only once. The sample belongs to a study of spatial heterogeneity in lung cancer. CDR1 is SNHLY and CDR2 is FYNNEI in the germline V gene. V lost 7 bases, J lost 0 bases, and 7 bases stayed unmatched. The CDR3 covers 15 residues.

The rearrangement links TRBV2 to TRBJ1-2, with TRBD1 matching over 8 bases. This sample comprised PBMCs, obtained at surgery. This receptor was obtained from a male donor with early-stage non-small cell lung cancer. The CDR3 loop is CASIRETGANYGYTF. CDR3 in DNA: TGTGCCAGCATAAGGGAGACAGGGGCTAACTATGGCTACACCTTC.